One and the same sample provided the 17 T cell receptor beta chains below, sequenced in a study of shared clonotypes between healthy human individuals. Libraries were prepared by immunoSEQ multiplex PCR; TCRdb keeps only in-frame clonotypes and omits some of them. This table has about 2 million clones, approximately 94% appearing once. CD45RO-negative cells were positively selected for CCR7, leaving out terminally differentiated effector memory CD45RA+ cells. The sequencing input was naive CD8+ T cells sorted from blood. These receptors were obtained from a young man in good health.

V and J are TRBV27 and TRBJ2-5; 10 bases are shared with TRBD2. The CDR3 contains 16 residues. V was clipped by 5 bases and J by 5 bases; unmatched bases: 11. The germline gives CDR1 MNHEY, CDR2 SMNVEV (reference sequence). As DNA, the CDR3 is TGTGCCAGCAGTCCCCGGTCGAGAGCGGGGGGGGAGACCCAGTACTTC. This sequence encodes CASSPRSRAGGETQYF.

This clone occurred once. This chain's CDR3 is CSVPPGDVSTDTQYF. As DNA, the CDR3 is TGCAGCGTCCCACCGGGAGACGTTAGCACAGATACGCAGTATTTT. The rearrangement links TRBV29-1 to TRBJ2-3; D might be TRBD2 (6 bases). This CDR3 has 15 amino acids. CDR1 and CDR2 (germline): SQVTM, ANQGSEA. The ends were cut back, 6 bases at V and 0 bases at J, with 16 bases in the middle.

The chain joins TRBV2 to TRBJ2-7; tentatively, D is TRBD1 or TRBD2 (5 bases each). CDR3 length: 16 amino acids. Deletions cut 3 bases from V and 4 bases from J, with 19 bases between. Germline CDR1 and CDR2: SNHLY and FYNNEI. This CDR3 reads CASSDSTGAGLYEQYF. In nucleotides, the CDR3 is TGTGCCAGCAGTGATTCCACCGGGGCAGGGTTGTACGAGCAGTACTTC.

The V call is TRBV4-1, the J call TRBJ1-1; TRBD1 might be the D (5 bases). This CDR3 is 15 amino acids long. Trimming removed 5 bases from V and 4 bases from J, with 17 bases in between. CDR1 is MGHRA and CDR2 is YSYEKL in the germline V gene. CDR3 DNA: TGCGCCAGCAGCTCCCTCCTGGGGGATGGCACTGAAGCTTTCTTT. It specifies CASSSLLGDGTEAFF.

The chain uses TRBV5-6 and TRBJ1-6; the D gene is possibly TRBD1 (5 bases). This CDR3 is built from 14 residues. Germline V CDR1 and CDR2: SGHDT, YYEEEE. The V end was cut by 0 bases, the J end by 9 bases, with 10 bases between. The CDR3 sequence is CASSLAGLSSPLHF. CDR3 coding DNA: TGTGCCAGCAGCTTGGCGGGGCTGAGTTCACCCCTCCACTTT.

With respect to this clone: Possible read error: a much larger clone is one base away. The sample contains more than one DNA sequence encoding this CDR3. This chain uses TRBV27 with TRBJ1-1; unclear D gene. Germline lookup yields CDR1 MNHEY and CDR2 SMNVEV (reference sequence). Trimming took 3 bases from V and 4 from J, leaving 3 bases between them. The CDR3 length is 11 residues. CDR3 bases: TGTGCCAGCAGTTTCGGCACTGAAGCTTTCTTT. Protein product: CASSFGTEAFF.

The chain links TRBV15 to TRBJ2-1; 9 bases fit TRBD1. The CDR3 runs to 16 residues. V shed 3 bases, J shed 7 bases, and the junction held 10 bases outside the gene matches. Germline values: CDR1 LNHNV, CDR2 YYDKDF (reference sequence). The CDR3 DNA reads as TGTGCCACCAGCAGGGGTAGGACAGGGGCCGTTAATGAGCAGTTCTTC. This encodes CATSRGRTGAVNEQFF.

The J gene is TRBJ1-1, the V gene TRBV27; the match to TRBD1 covers 7 bases. The CDR3 sequence is 14 residues long. The trim removed 5 bases at V and 0 bases at J, leaving 3 bases unmatched. CDR1 MNHEY and CDR2 SMNVEV come from the germline V gene (reference sequence). This CDR3 is CASSETGLNTEAFF. The CDR3 nucleotides read TGTGCCAGCAGTGAGACAGGGTTGAACACTGAAGCTTTCTTT.

This clone is a singleton in its sample. V is TRBV18 and J is TRBJ2-1; D uncertain. V lost 3 bases and J 0 bases, leaving 6 bases between the germline ends. Germline V gene lookup returns CDR1 KGHSH and CDR2 LQKENI. This CDR3 has 14 amino acids. The CDR3 region is CASSPSVSYNEQFF. In nucleotides, the CDR3 is TGTGCCAGCTCACCTTCTGTCTCCTACAATGAGCAGTTCTTC.

The genes are TRBV5-1 and TRBJ2-5, with 10 bases matching TRBD2. Germline V gene lookup returns CDR1 SGHRS and CDR2 YFSETQ. The CDR3 covers 20 residues. V was clipped by 0 bases and J by 4 bases; unmatched bases: 18. The CDR3, as DNA: TGCGCCAGCAGCTTGGCCATCCTAGCGGGAGAGGGTGGTCCGGCAGAGACCCAGTACTTC. Encoded protein: CASSLAILAGEGGPAETQYF.

The count of this clone is one. The chain uses TRBV6-5 and TRBJ2-7; either TRBD1 or TRBD2 may fit D (6 bases each). The CDR3 has 14 amino acids. Deletions cut 2 bases from V and 4 bases from J, with 12 bases between. From germline, CDR1 is MNHEY and CDR2 SVGAGI. The CDR3 nucleotides read TGTGCCAGCAGTTACGGGGGGCCAGATTACGAGCAGTACTTC. This encodes CASSYGGPDYEQYF.

For this clone: Other DNA sequences of this sample code for an identical CDR3. The chain links TRBV9 to TRBJ1-2, with a tentative D call TRBD1 (6 bases). The CDR3 is 13 residues long. The germline V gene encodes CDR1 SGDLS and CDR2 YYNGEE. V was pared by 2 bases and J by 3 bases, with 8 bases between. CDR3 sequence: CASSVGGDYGYTF. CDR3 DNA: TGTGCCAGCAGCGTCGGGGGCGACTATGGCTACACCTTC. The full variable domain, its missing parts supplied by reference TRBV9 and TRBJ1-2, is DSGVTQTPKHLITATGQRVTLRCSPRSGDLSVYWYQQSLDQGLQFLIQYYNGEERAKGNILERFSAQQFPDLHSELNLSSLELGDSALYFCASSVGGDYGYTFGSGTRLTVV.

CDR3 amino acids: CASSPYVGTGDYNEQFF. CDR3 bases: TGCGCCAGCAGCCCTTATGTAGGGACAGGGGACTACAATGAGCAGTTCTTC. The genes are TRBV4-1 and TRBJ2-1; TRBD1 aligns across 10 bases. Germline CDR1 reads MGHRA; CDR2 reads YSYEKL. Unmatched junction bases numbered 9, after V lost 4 bases and J lost 3 bases. This CDR3 has 17 amino acids.

J is TRBJ2-7 and V is TRBV19, with TRBD1 matching 7 bases. This CDR3 has 15 residues. V was clipped by 3 bases and J by 3 bases; unmatched bases: 8. The germline V gene has CDR1 LNHDA and CDR2 SQIVND (reference sequence). CDR3 protein: CASSIVSGQLYEQYF. The CDR3 DNA sequence: TGTGCCAGTAGTATTGTCTCGGGACAGCTCTACGAGCAGTACTTC.

Only a few counts were recorded for this clone. The genes are TRBV5-1 and TRBJ2-2; D remains ambiguous. This CDR3 has 12 residues. Trimming removed 4 bases from V and 1 base from J, with 2 bases in between. In germline, CDR1 is SGHRS, CDR2 YFSETQ. The CDR3 region has the DNA TGCGCCAGCAGCGGGAACACCGGGGAGCTGTTTTTT. Amino acids: CASSGNTGELFF.

The chain carries TRBV4-1 and TRBJ1-5; maybe TRBD1 (6 bases). Germline lookup yields CDR1 MGHRA and CDR2 YSYEKL. The V and J ends lost 0 bases and 7 bases respectively, with 19 bases between them. The CDR3 length is 17 residues. The DNA of the CDR3 is TGCGCCAGCAGCCAAGATCCCACCCCGGGGGGCGGGCAGCCCCAGCATTTT. Its protein is CASSQDPTPGGGQPQHF.

This clone is a singleton in its sample. The chain links TRBV5-4 to TRBJ1-1; D might be TRBD1 (5 bases). Trimming left V 3 bases short and J 6 bases short, with 15 bases between. The CDR3 contains 14 residues. Germline loops: CDR1 SGHNT, CDR2 YYREEE (reference sequence). CDR3 DNA: TGTGCCAGCAGCTGGGGGGATCATCGCGCTGAAGCTTTCTTT. It encodes CASSWGDHRAEAFF.